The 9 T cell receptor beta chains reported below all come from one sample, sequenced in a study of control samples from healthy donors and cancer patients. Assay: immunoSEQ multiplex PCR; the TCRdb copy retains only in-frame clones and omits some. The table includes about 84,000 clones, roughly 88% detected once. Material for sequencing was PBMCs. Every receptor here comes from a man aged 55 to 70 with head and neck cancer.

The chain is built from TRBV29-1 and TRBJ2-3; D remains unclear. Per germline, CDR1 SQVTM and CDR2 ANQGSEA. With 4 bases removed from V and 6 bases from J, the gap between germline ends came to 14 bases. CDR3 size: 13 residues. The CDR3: CSVVTELGDTQYF. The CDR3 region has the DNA TGCAGCGTTGTAACGGAGCTGGGGGATACGCAGTATTTT.

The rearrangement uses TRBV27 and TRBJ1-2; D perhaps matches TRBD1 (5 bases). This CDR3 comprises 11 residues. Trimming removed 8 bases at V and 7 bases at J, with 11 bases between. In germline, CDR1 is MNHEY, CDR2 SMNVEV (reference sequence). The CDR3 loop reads CASSGGFGYTF. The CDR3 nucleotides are TGTGCCAGCTCTGGGGGATTTGGCTACACCTTC.

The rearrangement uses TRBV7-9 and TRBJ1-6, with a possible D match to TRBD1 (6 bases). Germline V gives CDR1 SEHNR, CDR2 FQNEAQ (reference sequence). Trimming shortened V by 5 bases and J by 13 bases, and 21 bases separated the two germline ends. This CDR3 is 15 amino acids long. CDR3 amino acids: CASSQNFGGGEPLHF. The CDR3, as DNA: TGTGCCAGCAGCCAAAATTTTGGAGGGGGTGAGCCCCTCCACTTT.

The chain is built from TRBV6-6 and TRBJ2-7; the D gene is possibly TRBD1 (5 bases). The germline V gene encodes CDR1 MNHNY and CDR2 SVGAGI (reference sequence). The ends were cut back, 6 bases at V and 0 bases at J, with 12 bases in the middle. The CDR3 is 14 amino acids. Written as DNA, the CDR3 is TGTGCCAGCAGGTCCCAGGGAAACTCCTACGAGCAGTACTTC. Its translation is CASRSQGNSYEQYF.

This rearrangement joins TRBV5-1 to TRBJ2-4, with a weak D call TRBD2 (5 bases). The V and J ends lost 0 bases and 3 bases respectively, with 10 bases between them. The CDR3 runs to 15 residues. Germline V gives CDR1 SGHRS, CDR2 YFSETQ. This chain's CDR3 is CASSLGASSKNIQYF. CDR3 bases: TGCGCCAGCAGCTTGGGGGCTAGCAGCAAAAACATTCAGTACTTC.

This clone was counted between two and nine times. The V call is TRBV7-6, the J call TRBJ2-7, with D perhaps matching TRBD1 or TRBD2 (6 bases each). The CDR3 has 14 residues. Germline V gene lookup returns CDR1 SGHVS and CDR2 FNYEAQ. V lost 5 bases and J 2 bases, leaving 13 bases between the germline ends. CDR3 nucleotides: TGTGCCAGCAGCGAACGCCGGGGGCCCTACGAGCAGTACTTC. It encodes CASSERRGPYEQYF.

CDR3 sequence: CASSPRTGENTEAFF. The CDR3 DNA reads TGTGCCAGCTCACCCAGGACAGGGGAGAACACTGAAGCTTTCTTT. V usage is TRBV18 and J usage is TRBJ1-1; TRBD1 matches at 9 bases. This CDR3 has 15 amino acids. V gave up 3 bases and J gave up 1 base; unmatched junction bases: 3. Germline V gives CDR1 KGHSH, CDR2 LQKENI.

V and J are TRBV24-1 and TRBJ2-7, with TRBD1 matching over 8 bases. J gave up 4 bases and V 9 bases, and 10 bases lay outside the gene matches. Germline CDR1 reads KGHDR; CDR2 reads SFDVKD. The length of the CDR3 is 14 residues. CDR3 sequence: CATLTGAPNYEQYF. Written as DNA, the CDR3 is TGTGCCACCCTGACAGGGGCACCGAATTACGAGCAGTACTTC.

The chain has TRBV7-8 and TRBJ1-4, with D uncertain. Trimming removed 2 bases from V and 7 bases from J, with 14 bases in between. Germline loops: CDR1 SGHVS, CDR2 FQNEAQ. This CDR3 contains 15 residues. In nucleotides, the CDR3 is TGTGCCAGCAGCTTAATCCAGGCCCGGGGTGAAAAACTGTTTTTT. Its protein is CASSLIQARGEKLFF.